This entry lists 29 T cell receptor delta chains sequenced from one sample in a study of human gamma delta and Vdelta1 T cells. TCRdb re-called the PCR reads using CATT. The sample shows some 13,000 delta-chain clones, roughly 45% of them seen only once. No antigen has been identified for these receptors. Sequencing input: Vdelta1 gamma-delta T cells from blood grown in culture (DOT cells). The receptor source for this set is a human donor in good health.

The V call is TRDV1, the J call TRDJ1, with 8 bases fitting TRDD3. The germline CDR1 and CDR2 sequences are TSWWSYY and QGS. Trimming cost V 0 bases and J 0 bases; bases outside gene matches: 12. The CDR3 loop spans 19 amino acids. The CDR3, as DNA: TGTGCTCTTGGGGAACTACCGAACGGGATACGGATGTACACCGATAAACTCATCTTT. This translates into CALGELPNGIRMYTDKLIF.

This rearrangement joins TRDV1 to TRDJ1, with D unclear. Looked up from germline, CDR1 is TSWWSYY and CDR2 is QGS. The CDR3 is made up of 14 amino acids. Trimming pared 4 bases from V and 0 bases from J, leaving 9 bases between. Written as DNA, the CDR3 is TGTGCTCTTGGGGGTTCCCGCTACACCGATAAACTCATCTTT. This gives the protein CALGGSRYTDKLIF.

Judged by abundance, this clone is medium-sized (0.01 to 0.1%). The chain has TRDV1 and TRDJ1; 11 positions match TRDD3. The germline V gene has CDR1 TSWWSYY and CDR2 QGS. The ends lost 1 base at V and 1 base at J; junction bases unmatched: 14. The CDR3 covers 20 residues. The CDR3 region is CALGEQGRWGIRKATDKLIF. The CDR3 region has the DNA TGTGCTCTTGGGGAACAAGGTAGATGGGGGATACGCAAGGCCACCGATAAACTCATCTTT.

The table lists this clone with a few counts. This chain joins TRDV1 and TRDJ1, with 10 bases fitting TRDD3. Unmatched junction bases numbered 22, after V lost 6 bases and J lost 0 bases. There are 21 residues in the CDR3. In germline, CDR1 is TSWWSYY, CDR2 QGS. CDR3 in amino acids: CALGLLTGPRLGDYHTDKLIF. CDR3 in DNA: TGTGCTCTTGGTTTACTGACGGGGCCCCGACTGGGGGATTACCACACCGATAAACTCATCTTT.

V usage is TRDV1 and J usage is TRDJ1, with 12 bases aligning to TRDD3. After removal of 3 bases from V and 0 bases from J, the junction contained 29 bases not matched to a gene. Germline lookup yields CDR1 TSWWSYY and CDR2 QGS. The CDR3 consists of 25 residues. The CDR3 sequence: CALGDPSYSRGVLGDTQLYTDKLIF. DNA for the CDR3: TGTGCTCTTGGGGACCCTTCCTACAGTAGGGGCGTACTGGGGGATACCCAACTTTACACCGATAAACTCATCTTT.

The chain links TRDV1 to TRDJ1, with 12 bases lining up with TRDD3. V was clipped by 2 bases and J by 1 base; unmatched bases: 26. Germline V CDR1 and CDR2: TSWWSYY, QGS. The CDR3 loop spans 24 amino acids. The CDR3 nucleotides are TGTGCTCTTGGGGAAACGTGGCCTTCCCACATTCGTCTACTGGGGGATACTTCCACCGATAAACTCATCTTT. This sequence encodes CALGETWPSHIRLLGDTSTDKLIF.

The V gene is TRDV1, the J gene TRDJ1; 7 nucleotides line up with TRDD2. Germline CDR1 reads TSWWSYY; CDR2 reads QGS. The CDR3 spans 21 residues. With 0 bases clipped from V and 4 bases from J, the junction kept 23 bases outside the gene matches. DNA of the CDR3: TGTGCTCTTGGGGAACTAGTCCGAATTTTTCCTACGGCCACTCCGGGCGATAAACTCATCTTT. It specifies CALGELVRIFPTATPGDKLIF.

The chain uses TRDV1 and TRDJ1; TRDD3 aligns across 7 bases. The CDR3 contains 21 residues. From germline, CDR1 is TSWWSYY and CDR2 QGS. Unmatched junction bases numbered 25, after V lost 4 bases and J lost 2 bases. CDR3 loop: CALGAQNLRSGGILGTDKLIF. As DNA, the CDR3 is TGTGCTCTTGGGGCCCAGAACCTACGATCTGGGGGTATCCTAGGGACCGATAAACTCATCTTT.

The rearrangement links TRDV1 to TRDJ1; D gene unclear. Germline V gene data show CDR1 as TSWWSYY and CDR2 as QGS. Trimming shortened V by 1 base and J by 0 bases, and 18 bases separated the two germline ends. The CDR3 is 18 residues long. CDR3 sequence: CALGERPPSPAYTDKLIF. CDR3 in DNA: TGTGCTCTTGGGGAACGCCCCCCCTCCCCGGCGTACACCGATAAACTCATCTTT.

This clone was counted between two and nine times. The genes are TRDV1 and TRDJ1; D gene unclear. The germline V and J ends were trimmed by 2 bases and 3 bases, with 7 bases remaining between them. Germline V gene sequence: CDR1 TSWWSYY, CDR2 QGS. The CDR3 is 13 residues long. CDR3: CALGEVVSDKLIF. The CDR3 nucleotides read TGTGCTCTTGGGGAAGTCGTTTCCGATAAACTCATCTTT.

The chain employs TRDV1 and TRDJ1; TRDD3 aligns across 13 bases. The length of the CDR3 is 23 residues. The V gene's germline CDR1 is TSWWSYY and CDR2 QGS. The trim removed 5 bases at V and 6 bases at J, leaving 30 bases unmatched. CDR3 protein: CALGIQVLGDTQITLTGGNKLIF. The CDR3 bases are TGTGCTCTTGGGATCCAAGTACTGGGGGATACGCAGATTACATTAACCGGGGGAAATAAACTCATCTTT.

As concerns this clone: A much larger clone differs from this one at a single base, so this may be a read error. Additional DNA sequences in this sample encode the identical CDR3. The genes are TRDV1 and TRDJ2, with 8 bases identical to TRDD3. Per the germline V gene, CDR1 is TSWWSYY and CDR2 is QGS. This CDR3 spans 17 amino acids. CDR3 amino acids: CALGEGWGILPTAQLFF. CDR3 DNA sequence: TGCGCTCTTGGGGAAGGGTGGGGGATCCTTCCGACAGCACAACTCTTCTTT.

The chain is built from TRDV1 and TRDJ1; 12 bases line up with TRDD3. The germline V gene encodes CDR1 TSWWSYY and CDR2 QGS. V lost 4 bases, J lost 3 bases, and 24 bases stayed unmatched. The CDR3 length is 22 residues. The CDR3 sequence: CALGGSLSRGASTGGYSDKLIF. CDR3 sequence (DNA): TGTGCTCTTGGGGGCAGCCTCTCCCGAGGGGCGTCTACTGGGGGATACTCCGATAAACTCATCTTT.

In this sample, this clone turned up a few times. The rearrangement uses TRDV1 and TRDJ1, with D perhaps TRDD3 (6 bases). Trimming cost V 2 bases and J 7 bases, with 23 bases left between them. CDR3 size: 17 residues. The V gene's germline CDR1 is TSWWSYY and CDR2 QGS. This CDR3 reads CALGEWGPTGDGIKLIF. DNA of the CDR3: TGTGCTCTTGGGGAATGGGGCCCTACGGGGGACGGAATTAAACTCATCTTT.

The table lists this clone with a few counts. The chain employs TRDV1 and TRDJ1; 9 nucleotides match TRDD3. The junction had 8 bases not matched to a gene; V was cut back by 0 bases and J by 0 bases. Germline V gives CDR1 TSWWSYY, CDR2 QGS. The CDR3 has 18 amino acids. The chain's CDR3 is CALGELSRPGGYTDKLIF. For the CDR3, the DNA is TGTGCTCTTGGGGAACTTTCACGGCCTGGGGGATACACCGATAAACTCATCTTT.

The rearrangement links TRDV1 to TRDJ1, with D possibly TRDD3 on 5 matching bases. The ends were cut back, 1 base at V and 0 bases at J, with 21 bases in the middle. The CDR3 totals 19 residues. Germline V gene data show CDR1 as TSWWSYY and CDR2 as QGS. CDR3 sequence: CALGERRSIGGPYTDKLIF. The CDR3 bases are TGTGCTCTTGGGGAACGGAGATCGATCGGGGGTCCCTACACCGATAAACTCATCTTT.

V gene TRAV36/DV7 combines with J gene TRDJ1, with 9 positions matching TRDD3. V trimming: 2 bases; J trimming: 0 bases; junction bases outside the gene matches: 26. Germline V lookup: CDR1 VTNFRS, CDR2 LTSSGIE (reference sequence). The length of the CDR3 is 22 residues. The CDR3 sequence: CAVEVWGGLEGQLGDYTDKLIF. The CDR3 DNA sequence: TGTGCTGTGGAAGTGTGGGGAGGACTCGAAGGCCAACTGGGGGACTACACCGATAAACTCATCTTT.

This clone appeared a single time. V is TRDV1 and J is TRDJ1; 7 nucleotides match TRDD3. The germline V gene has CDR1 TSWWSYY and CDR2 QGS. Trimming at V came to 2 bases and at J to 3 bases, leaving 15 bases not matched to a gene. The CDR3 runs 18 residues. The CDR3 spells CALGESPRAWGSADKLIF. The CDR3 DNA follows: TGTGCTCTTGGGGAATCGCCTAGGGCCTGGGGGTCAGCCGATAAACTCATCTTT.

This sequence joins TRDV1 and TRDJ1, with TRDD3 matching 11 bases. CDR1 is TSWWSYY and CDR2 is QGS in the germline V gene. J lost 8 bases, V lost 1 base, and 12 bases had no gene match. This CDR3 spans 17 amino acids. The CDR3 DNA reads TGTGCTCTTGGGGAACCCTTCCGTGGGGGATACGCGATAAAACTCATCTTT. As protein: CALGEPFRGGYAIKLIF.

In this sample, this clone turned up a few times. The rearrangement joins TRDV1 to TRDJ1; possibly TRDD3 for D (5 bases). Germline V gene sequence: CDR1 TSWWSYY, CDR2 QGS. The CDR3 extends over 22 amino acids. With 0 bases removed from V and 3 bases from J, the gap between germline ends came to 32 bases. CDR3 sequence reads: CALGELRGPKAGIAMLPDKLIF. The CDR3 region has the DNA TGTGCTCTTGGGGAACTAAGAGGCCCCAAGGCTGGGATCGCTATGCTGCCCGATAAACTCATCTTT.

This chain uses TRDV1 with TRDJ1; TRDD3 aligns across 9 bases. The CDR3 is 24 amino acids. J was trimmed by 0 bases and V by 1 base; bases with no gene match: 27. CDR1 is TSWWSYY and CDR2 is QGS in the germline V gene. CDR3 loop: CALGEQIGNPSSYWGTSYTDKLIF. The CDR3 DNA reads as TGTGCTCTTGGGGAACAAATTGGGAATCCATCCTCCTACTGGGGGACTTCTTACACCGATAAACTCATCTTT.

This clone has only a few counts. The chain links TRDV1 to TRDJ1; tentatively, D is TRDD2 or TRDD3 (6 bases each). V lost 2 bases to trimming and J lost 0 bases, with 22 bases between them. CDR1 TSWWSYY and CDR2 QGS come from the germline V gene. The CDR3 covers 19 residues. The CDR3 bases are TGTGCTCTTGGGGAATCCTACTGGCCGGGGGGACCGTACACCGATAAACTCATCTTT. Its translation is CALGESYWPGGPYTDKLIF.

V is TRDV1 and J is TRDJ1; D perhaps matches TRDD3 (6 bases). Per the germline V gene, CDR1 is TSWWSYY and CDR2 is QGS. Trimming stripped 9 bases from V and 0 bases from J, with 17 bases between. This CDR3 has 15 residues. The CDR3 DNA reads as TGTGCTCTGCGGCGGGGGACCCTGTACACCGATAAACTCATCTTT. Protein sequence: CALRRGTLYTDKLIF.

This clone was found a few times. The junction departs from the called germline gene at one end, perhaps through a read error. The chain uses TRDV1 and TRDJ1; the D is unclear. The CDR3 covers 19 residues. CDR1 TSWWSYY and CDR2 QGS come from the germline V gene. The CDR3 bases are TGTGCTCTTGGGGAACCCCAGGGTGGTGGCGCCTTGTACACCGGTAAACTCATCTTT. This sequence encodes CALGEPQGGGALYTGKLIF.

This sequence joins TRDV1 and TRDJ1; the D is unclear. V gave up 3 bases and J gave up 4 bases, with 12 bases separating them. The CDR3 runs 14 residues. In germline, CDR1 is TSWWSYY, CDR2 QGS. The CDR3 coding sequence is TGTGCTCTTGGGGACCCCCCGCGCCTCGATAAACTCATCTTT. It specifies CALGDPPRLDKLIF.

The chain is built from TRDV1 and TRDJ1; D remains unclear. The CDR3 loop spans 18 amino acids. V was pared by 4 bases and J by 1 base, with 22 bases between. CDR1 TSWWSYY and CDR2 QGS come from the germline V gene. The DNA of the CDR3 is TGTGCTCTTGGGGGATTGCATGGGAGTGTAGTCGGCACCGATAAACTCATCTTT. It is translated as CALGGLHGSVVGTDKLIF.

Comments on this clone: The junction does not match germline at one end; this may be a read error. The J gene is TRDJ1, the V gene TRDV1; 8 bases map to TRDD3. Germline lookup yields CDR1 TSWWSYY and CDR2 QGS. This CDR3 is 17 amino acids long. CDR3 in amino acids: CALGEPQRGDKVVKLIF. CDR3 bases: TGTGCTCTTGGTGAACCTCAGAGGGGGGATAAGGTGGTTAAACTCATCTTT.

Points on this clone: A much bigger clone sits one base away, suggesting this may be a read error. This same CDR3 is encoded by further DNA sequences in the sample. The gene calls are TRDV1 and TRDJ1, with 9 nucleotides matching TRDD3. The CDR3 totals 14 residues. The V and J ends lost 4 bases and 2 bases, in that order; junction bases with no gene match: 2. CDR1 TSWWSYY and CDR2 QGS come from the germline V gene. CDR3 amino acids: CALGGLGDTDKLIF. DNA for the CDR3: TGTGCTCTTGGGGGCCTGGGGGATACCGATAAACTCATCTTT.

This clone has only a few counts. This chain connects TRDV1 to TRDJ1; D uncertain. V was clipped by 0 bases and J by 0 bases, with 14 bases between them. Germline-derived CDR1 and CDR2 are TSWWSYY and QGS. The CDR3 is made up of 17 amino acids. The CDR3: CALGELTQFVYTDKLIF. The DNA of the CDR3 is TGTGCTCTTGGGGAACTTACCCAGTTCGTGTACACCGATAAACTCATCTTT.